Sequencing of this T cell receptor (beta chain) was carried out in a study of blood T cell repertoires in COVID-19. The V gene end was trimmed by 3 bases and the J gene end by 3 bases; junction bases not matched to a gene: 5. Germline assignment: CDR1 SGDLS and CDR2 YYNGEE. CDR3 length: 15 amino acids. Libraries were prepared by immunoSEQ multiplex PCR; TCRdb keeps only in-frame clonotypes and omits some of them. Found here are a few hundred thousand clones, 82% of them singletons; the top ten hold roughly 3%. The genes are TRBV9 and TRBJ2-3; 9 bases agree with TRBD2. Sample: peripheral blood. This receptor was obtained from a woman between 18 and 29 years old with acute or convalescent COVID-19. CDR3 residues: CASSAAGGGTDTQYF. CDR3 DNA sequence: TGTGCCAGCAGCGCAGCGGGGGGAGGAACAGATACGCAGTATTTT.